Each of the 17 T cell receptor beta chains below was sequenced from the same sample in a study of T-cell reconstitution after alpha-beta-depleted transplantation in children (dated by TCRdb to 2015 to 2016). The method was PCR. The run used an Illumina HiSeq 2500. TCR libraries were prepared with molecular barcoding, using unique molecular identifiers to normalize TCRbeta repertoire quantification. Using fastp at Q25 and MiXCR, TCRdb reprocessed the public reads and kept productive beta chains. Each entry is one CDR3 protein sequence, shown with its most common DNA and genes. This sample gives about 78,000 distinct CDR3 sequences in total; 13% to 15% of them show up just once. Clones ranked in the top ten supply 25% to 35% of the sample. The sample's treatment or condition, from its label and the paper: allogeneic hematopoietic cell transplantation with graft depleted of TCRalphabeta T cells and CD19 B cells.

Sample: PBMCs, mostly from graft donor cells, taken 180 days after TCRalphabeta/CD19-depleted stem cell transplant. These receptors came from a male patient aged 2 to 9 who had a stem cell transplant for acute lymphoblastic leukemia, so the T cells may come from the graft donor.

The J gene is TRBJ2-1, the V gene TRBV7-9, with TRBD1 identical over 9 bases. The CDR3 covers 16 residues. Unmatched junction bases numbered 5, after V lost 1 base and J lost 4 bases. The V gene's germline CDR1 is SEHNR and CDR2 FQNEAQ (reference sequence). This CDR3 is CASSLGGQGRYNEQFF. The CDR3 region has the DNA TGTGCCAGCAGCTTAGGGGGACAGGGCCGGTACAATGAGCAGTTCTTC.

V is TRBV6-5 and J is TRBJ1-5, with D unclear. The V and J ends lost 6 bases and 4 bases respectively, with 7 bases between them. Looked up from germline, CDR1 is MNHEY and CDR2 is SVGAGI. This CDR3 is built from 12 residues. CDR3 nucleotides: TGTGCCAGCAGAGGGCAAAATCAGCCCCAGCATTTT. Protein: CASRGQNQPQHF.

This clonotype occurred many times. The chain recombines TRBV10-3 with TRBJ2-6; 12 nucleotides agree with TRBD1. V was clipped by 3 bases and J by 0 bases; unmatched bases: 3. This CDR3 spans 18 amino acids. CDR1 ENHRY and CDR2 SYGVKD come from the germline V gene. The CDR3 region has the DNA TGTGCCATCAGTGAACGGGACAGGGGGCTCTCTGGGGCCAACGTCCTGACTTTC. Protein sequence: CAISERDRGLSGANVLTF.

This clonotype was counted between two and nine times. The CDR3 DNA reads TGTGCCAGCAGCCAAGGGCCACGACTAGCGGGCCTCCAAGAGACCCAGTACTTC. This codes for CASSQGPRLAGLQETQYF. V is TRBV3-1 and J is TRBJ2-5; 10 bases are shared with TRBD2. Germline CDR1 and CDR2: LGHDT and YNNKEL (reference sequence). The length of the CDR3 is 18 residues. After removal of 1 base from V and 1 base from J, the junction contained 9 bases not matched to a gene.

The rearrangement uses TRBV4-3 and TRBJ2-3; 9 bases are a match to TRBD2. Germline CDR1 is LGHNA and CDR2 is YSLEER. The V gene end was trimmed by 5 bases and the J gene end by 6 bases; junction bases not matched to a gene: 9. The CDR3 has 15 residues. The CDR3 coding sequence is TGCGCCAGCAGCTTTGGGCGGGGGGGGGCGGATACGCAGTATTTT. Protein sequence: CASSFGRGGADTQYF.

This clonotype has more than one count but fewer than ten. This rearrangement joins TRBV20-1 to TRBJ2-1; tentatively, D is TRBD2 (6 bases). Deletions cut 3 bases from V and 3 bases from J, with 6 bases between. The CDR3 consists of 12 residues. Per germline, CDR1 DFQATT and CDR2 SNEGSKA (reference sequence). As DNA, the CDR3 is TGCAGTGCTAGGCGGGGCTACAATGAGCAGTTCTTC. Its translation is CSARRGYNEQFF.

This clonotype was recorded many times. In DNA, the CDR3 is TGTGCCATCAGTGCGGGACAGGGGACGGATGGCTACACCTTC. Encoded protein: CAISAGQGTDGYTF. The gene calls are TRBV10-3 and TRBJ1-2, with 10 bases lining up with TRBD1. The CDR3 is 14 amino acids. Germline CDR1 ENHRY, CDR2 SYGVKD. V lost 4 bases, J lost 6 bases, and 5 bases stayed unmatched.

This clonotype has just a few counts. The CDR3 sequence: CASSLGRQWTEDTQYF. The CDR3 DNA sequence: TGTGCCAGCAGCTTAGGCCGACAATGGACAGAAGATACGCAGTATTTT. This sequence joins TRBV11-1 and TRBJ2-3; maybe TRBD1 (6 bases). The germline gives CDR1 SGHAT, CDR2 FQDESV (reference sequence). Trimming removed 1 base at V and 5 bases at J, with 16 bases between. The CDR3 covers 16 residues.

The chain combines TRBV20-1 with TRBJ2-5, with D unclear. The CDR3 sequence is 14 residues long. V was trimmed by 0 bases and J by 1 base, leaving 9 bases between them. Germline V CDR1 and CDR2: DFQATT, SNEGSKA (reference sequence). The CDR3, as DNA: TGCAGTGCTAGAGATCAATGGGGCCAAGAGACCCAGTACTTC. Translated, it gives CSARDQWGQETQYF.

V and J are TRBV15 and TRBJ2-2, with a weak D call TRBD1 (5 bases). The CDR3 is made up of 15 amino acids. Per germline, CDR1 LNHNV and CDR2 YYDKDF (reference sequence). Trimming stripped 5 bases from V and 2 bases from J, with 12 bases between. The CDR3 nucleotides read TGTGCCACCAGCGGGGCAGGTCTAAACACCGGGGAGCTGTTTTTT. It yields the protein CATSGAGLNTGELFF. Full variable domain (rest looked up from reference TRBV15 and TRBJ2-2): DAMVIQNPRYQVTQFGKPVTLSCSQTLNHNVMYWYQQKSSQAPKLLFHYYDKDFNNEADTPDNFQSRRPNTSFCFLDIRSPGLGDTAMYLCATSGAGLNTGELFFGEGSRLTVL.

This clonotype was counted at least ten times. The J gene is TRBJ2-1, the V gene TRBV2, with 7 bases aligning to TRBD2. CDR3 length: 14 amino acids. The germline V gene has CDR1 SNHLY and CDR2 FYNNEI. V was clipped by 5 bases and J by 5 bases; unmatched bases: 6. The CDR3 reads CASSRLARDNEQFF. The CDR3, as DNA: TGTGCCAGCAGTCGACTAGCAAGAGACAATGAGCAGTTCTTC.

Notes on this clonotype: At one end the junction does not follow the germline gene, possibly because of a read error. The genes are TRBV18 and TRBJ2-3, with D tentatively TRBD1 (6 bases). Germline V gives CDR1 KGHSH, CDR2 LQKENI. The CDR3 length is 13 residues. CDR3 nucleotides: TGTGCCGGCTCAGGGGCAGCCACAGATACGCAGTATTTT. Its translation is CAGSGAATDTQYF.

This clonotype was detected a few times. The J gene is TRBJ2-7, the V gene TRBV9; a possible D gene is TRBD2 (6 bases). This CDR3 is 15 amino acids long. Trimming took 4 bases from V and 2 from J, leaving 16 bases between them. Germline values: CDR1 SGDLS, CDR2 YYNGEE. CDR3 DNA: TGTGCCAGCAGCCCCGGGAGTGCGGGGCCCTACGAGCAGTACTTC. This gives the protein CASSPGSAGPYEQYF. The entire variable domain, with the rest obtained from reference TRBV9 and TRBJ2-7, is as follows: DSGVTQTPKHLITATGQRVTLRCSPRSGDLSVYWYQQSLDQGLQFLIQYYNGEERAKGNILERFSAQQFPDLHSELNLSSLELGDSALYFCASSPGSAGPYEQYFGPGTRLTVT.

Ten or more counts support this clonotype. The chain couples TRBV20-1 to TRBJ2-7; D is unresolved. With 3 bases removed from V and 0 bases from J, the gap between germline ends came to 18 bases. There are 16 residues in the CDR3. In germline, CDR1 is DFQATT, CDR2 SNEGSKA (reference sequence). The CDR3 reads CSASVLDGWTSYEQYF. The CDR3 bases are TGCAGTGCTAGTGTTCTCGACGGGTGGACCTCCTACGAGCAGTACTTC.

The rearrangement uses TRBV20-1 and TRBJ2-3, with 7 nucleotides matching TRBD1. The germline V gene encodes CDR1 DFQATT and CDR2 SNEGSKA (reference sequence). The CDR3 sequence is 16 residues long. The junction had 9 bases not matched to a gene; V was cut back by 0 bases and J by 3 bases. Here the CDR3 DNA reads TGCAGTGCTAGAGATGTAGACAGGGCTTTTACAGATACGCAGTATTTT. Translation: CSARDVDRAFTDTQYF.

This clonotype was observed at least ten times. The chain links TRBV6-1 to TRBJ2-7; the match to TRBD1 covers 7 bases. V lost 5 bases to trimming and J lost 0 bases; unmatched junction nucleotides: 1. The CDR3 length is 13 residues. Germline lookup yields CDR1 MNHNS and CDR2 SASEGT. The CDR3 here is CASSRQGSYEQYF. The CDR3 DNA sequence: TGTGCCAGCAGTCGACAGGGCTCCTACGAGCAGTACTTC.

The rearrangement links TRBV5-6 to TRBJ1-4, with a tentative D call TRBD1 (5 bases). The CDR3 runs to 16 residues. CDR1 and CDR2 (germline): SGHDT, YYEEEE. Trimming stripped 4 bases from V and 7 bases from J, with 20 bases between. CDR3 amino acids: CASSRGGYRPREKLFF. The CDR3 DNA follows: TGTGCCAGCAGCCGGGGGGGGTACCGACCCCGTGAAAAACTGTTTTTT. The full variable domain, completed using reference TRBV5-6 and TRBJ1-4, is DAGVTQSPTHLIKTRGQQVTLRCSPKSGHDTVSWYQQALGQGPQFIFQYYEEEERQRGNFPDRFSGHQFPNYSSELNVNALLLGDSALYLCASSRGGYRPREKLFFGSGTQLSVL.